This T cell receptor beta chain stems from a study of beta chain features in type 1 diabetes. Study-wide background: All samples together contributed almost 110,000,000 sorted cells for examination. General study points: Patients showed naive, central memory and Treg TCRB repertoires that appeared more similar than those of healthy donors. Individuals with type 1 diabetes displayed fewer insertions and more deletions at VDJ junctions.

Details on this clone: Its antigen is still unknown.

Isolated RNA was reverse transcribed in full, so expressed TCRB transcripts were sequenced. Sequencing used immunoSEQ multiplex PCR; TCRdb keeps in-frame clones, though not all of them. Altogether 300,000 to 450,000 clones are present, about 19% being singletons, with the ten largest covering around 0.04%. Populations obtained by sorting all exceeded 95% purity. Input material: naive CD4+ T cells from blood. The TCR comes from a woman aged 18-35 years in good health.

CDR3 nucleotides: TGTGCCAGCACCGAGGTGGGTGAATTGATCTCCTACGAGCAGTACTTC. It codes for CASTEVGELISYEQYF. The chain links TRBV6-6 to TRBJ2-7; D uncertain. Germline V gene data show CDR1 as MNHNY and CDR2 as SVGAGI (reference sequence). V lost 7 bases and J 0 bases, leaving 19 bases between the germline ends. The CDR3 covers 16 residues.